This record concerns one TCR beta chain sequence. V lost 5 bases, J lost 0 bases, and 18 bases lay in between. Germline loops: CDR1 LGHNT, CDR2 FRNRAP. This CDR3 region has 17 residues. Clones were sequenced by immunoSEQ multiplex PCR, and TCRdb holds only the in-frame ones, with some missing. Seen here are about 380,000 clones, approximately 95% observed once, and the top ten hold roughly 0.02%. These data are taken from a study of shared T cell receptors in the human thymus. The V and J genes are TRBV12-5 and TRBJ2-3, with D hard to call. The source material was thymocytes. This receptor was taken from a human donor. The CDR3: CASGQKGAVTSTDTQYF. The DNA for the CDR3 is TGTGCTAGTGGTCAGAAAGGCGCGGTAACTAGCACAGATACGCAGTATTTT.